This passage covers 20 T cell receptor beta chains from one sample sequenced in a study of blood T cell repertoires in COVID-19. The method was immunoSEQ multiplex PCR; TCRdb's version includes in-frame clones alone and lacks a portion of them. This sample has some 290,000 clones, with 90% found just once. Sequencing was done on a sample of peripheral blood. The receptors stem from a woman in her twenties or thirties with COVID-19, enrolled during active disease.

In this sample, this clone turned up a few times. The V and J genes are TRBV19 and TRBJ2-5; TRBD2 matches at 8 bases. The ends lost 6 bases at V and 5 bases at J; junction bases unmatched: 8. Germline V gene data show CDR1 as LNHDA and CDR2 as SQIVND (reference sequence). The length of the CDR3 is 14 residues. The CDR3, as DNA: TGTGCCAGTAGCCCCGGGGGGGCGAGGGAGACCCAGTACTTC. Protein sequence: CASSPGGARETQYF.

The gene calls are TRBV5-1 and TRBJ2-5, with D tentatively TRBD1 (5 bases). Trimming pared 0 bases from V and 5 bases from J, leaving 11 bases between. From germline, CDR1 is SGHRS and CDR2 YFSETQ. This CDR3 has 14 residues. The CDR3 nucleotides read TGCGCCAGCAGCTTGGAGCAGGGAAAGGAGACCCAGTACTTC. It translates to CASSLEQGKETQYF.

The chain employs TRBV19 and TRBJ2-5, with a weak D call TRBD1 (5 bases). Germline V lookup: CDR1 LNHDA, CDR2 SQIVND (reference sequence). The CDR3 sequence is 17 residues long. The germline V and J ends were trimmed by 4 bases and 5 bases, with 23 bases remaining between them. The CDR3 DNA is TGTGCCAGTAGTACTTGGGGCAGCGCAACCAAGGGGGAGACCCAGTACTTC. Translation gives CASSTWGSATKGETQYF.

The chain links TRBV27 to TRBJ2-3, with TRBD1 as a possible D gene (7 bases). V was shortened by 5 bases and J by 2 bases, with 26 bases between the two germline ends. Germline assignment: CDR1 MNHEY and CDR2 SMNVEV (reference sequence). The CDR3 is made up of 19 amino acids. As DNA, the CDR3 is TGTGCCAGCAGTCAACTAAAACTCCTTCAGGGGGGCTACACAGATACGCAGTATTTT. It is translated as CASSQLKLLQGGYTDTQYF.

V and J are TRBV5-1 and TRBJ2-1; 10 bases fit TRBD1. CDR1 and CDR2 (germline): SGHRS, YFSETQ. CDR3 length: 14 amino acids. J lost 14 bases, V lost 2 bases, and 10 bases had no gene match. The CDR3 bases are TGCGCCAGCAGCTTAGGGACAGGGGATTTAGTGAAGTTCTTC. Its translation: CASSLGTGDLVKFF.

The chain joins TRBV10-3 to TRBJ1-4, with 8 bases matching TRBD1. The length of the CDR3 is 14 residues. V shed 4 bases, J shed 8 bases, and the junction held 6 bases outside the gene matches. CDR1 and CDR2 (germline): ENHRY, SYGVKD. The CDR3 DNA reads TGTGCCATCAGTGCAGGACAGGGAGGAGAAAAACTGTTTTTT. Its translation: CAISAGQGGEKLFF.

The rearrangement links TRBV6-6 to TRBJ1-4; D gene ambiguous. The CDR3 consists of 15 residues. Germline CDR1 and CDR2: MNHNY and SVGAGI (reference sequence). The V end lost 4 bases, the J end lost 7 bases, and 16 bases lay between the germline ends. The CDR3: CASSSDRRGGEKLFF. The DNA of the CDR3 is TGTGCCAGCAGTTCGGACCGCCGAGGAGGTGAAAAACTGTTTTTT.

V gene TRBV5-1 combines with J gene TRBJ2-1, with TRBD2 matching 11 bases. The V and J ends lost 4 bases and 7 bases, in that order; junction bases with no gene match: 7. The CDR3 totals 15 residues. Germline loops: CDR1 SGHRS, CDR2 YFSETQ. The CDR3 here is CASSQLAGVGNEQFF. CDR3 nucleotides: TGCGCCAGCAGCCAACTAGCGGGAGTAGGTAATGAGCAGTTCTTC.

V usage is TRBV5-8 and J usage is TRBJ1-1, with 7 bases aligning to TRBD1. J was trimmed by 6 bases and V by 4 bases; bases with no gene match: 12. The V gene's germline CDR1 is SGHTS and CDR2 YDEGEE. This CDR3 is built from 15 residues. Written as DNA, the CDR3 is TGTGCCAGCAGCCGGGGCAGGGGGGTTAGCGCTGAAGCTTTCTTT. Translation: CASSRGRGVSAEAFF. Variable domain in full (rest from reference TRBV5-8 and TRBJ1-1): EAGVTQSPTHLIKTRGQQATLRCSPISGHTSVYWYQQALGLGLQFLLWYDEGEERNRGNFPPRFSGRQFPNYSSELNVNALELEDSALYLCASSRGRGVSAEAFFGQGTRLTVV.

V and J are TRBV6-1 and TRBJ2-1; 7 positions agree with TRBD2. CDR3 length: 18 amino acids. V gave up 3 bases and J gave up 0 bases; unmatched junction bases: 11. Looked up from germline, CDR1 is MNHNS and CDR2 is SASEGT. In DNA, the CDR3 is TGTGCCAGCAGTGATCCGGGACTACCAACCAGCTCCTACAATGAGCAGTTCTTC. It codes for CASSDPGLPTSSYNEQFF.

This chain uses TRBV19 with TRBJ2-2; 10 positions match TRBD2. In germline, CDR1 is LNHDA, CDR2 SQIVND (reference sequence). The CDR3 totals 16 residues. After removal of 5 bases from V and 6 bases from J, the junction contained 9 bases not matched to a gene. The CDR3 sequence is CASSFWSSGSSGELFF. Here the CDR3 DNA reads TGTGCCAGTAGTTTTTGGTCTAGCGGGAGCTCCGGGGAGCTGTTTTTT.

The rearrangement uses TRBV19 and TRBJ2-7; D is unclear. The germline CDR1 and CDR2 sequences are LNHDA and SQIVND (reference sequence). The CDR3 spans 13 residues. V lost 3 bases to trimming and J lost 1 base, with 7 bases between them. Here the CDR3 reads CASSMAESYEQYF. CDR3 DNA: TGTGCCAGTAGTATGGCAGAATCCTACGAGCAGTACTTC.

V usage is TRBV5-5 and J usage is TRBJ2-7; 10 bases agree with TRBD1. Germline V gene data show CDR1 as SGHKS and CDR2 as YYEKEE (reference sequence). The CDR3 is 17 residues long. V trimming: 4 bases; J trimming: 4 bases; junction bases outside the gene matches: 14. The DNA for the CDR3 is TGTGCCAGCAGCCGAACGTATTTGGGACAGGGGCTATACGAGCAGTACTTC. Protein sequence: CASSRTYLGQGLYEQYF. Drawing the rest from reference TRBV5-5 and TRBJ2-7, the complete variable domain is DAGVTQSPTHLIKTRGQQVTLRCSPISGHKSVSWYQQVLGQGPQFIFQYYEKEERGRGNFPDRFSARQFPNYSSELNVNALLLGDSALYLCASSRTYLGQGLYEQYFGPGTRLTVT.

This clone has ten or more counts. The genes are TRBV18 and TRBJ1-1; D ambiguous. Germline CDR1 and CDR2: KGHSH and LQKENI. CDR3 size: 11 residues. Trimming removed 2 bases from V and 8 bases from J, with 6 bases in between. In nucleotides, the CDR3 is TGTGCCAGCTCACCAGGAGCAGAAGCTTTCTTT. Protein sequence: CASSPGAEAFF.

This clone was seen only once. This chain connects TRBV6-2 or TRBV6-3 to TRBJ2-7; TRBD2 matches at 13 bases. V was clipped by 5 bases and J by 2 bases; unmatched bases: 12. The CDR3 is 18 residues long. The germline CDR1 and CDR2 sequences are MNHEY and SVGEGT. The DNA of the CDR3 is TGTGCCAGCAGTCCCGGACTAGCGGGAGTGTTAAGCGCCTACGAGCAGTACTTC. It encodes CASSPGLAGVLSAYEQYF.

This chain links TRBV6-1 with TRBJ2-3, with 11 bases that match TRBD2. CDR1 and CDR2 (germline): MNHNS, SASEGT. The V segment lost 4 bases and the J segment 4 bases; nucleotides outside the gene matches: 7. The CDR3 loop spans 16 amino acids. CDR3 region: CASSGLAGGPADTQYF. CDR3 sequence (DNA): TGTGCCAGCAGTGGGTTAGCGGGAGGGCCGGCAGATACGCAGTATTTT.

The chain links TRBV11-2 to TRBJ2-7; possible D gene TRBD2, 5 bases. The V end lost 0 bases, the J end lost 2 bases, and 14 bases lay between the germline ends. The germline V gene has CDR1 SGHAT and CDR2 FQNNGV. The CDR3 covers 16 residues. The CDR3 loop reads CASSLEGTWRTYEQYF. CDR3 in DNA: TGTGCCAGCAGCTTAGAGGGCACGTGGAGGACCTACGAGCAGTACTTC.

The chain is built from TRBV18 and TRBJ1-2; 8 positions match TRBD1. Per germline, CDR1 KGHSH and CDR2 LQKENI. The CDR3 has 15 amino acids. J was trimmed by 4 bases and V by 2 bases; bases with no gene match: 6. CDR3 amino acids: CASSPITGGTYGYTF. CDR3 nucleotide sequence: TGTGCCAGCTCACCAATAACAGGGGGGACCTATGGCTACACCTTC. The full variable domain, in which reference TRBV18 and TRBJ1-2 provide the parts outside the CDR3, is NAGVMQNPRHLVRRRGQEARLRCSPMKGHSHVYWYRQLPEEGLKFMVYLQKENIIDESGMPKERFSAEFPKEGPSILRIQQVVRGDSAAYFCASSPITGGTYGYTFGSGTRLTVV.

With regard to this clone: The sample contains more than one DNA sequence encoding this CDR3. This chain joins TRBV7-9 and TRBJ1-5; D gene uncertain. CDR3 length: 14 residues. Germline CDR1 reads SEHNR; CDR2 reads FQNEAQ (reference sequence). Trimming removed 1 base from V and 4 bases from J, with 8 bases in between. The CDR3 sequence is CASSLGPGNQPQHF. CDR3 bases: TGTGCCAGCAGCTTAGGGCCAGGAAATCAGCCCCAGCATTTT.

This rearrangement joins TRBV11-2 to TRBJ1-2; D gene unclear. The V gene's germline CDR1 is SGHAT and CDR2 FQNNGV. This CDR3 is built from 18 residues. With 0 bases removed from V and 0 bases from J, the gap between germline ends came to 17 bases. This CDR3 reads CASSLDQELLLANYGYTF. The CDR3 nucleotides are TGTGCCAGCAGCTTAGATCAAGAACTCCTGTTAGCTAACTATGGCTACACCTTC.